The 27 T cell receptor beta chains listed next were all sequenced from one sample in a study of cytomegalovirus exposure and HLA in healthy donors. The PCR was carried out with 60 Vbeta primers and 13 Jbeta primers. Some clones are missing from TCRdb's copy, which holds only in-frame ones; the method was immunoSEQ multiplex PCR. The ten most abundant clones cover around 5.6% of a sample with 40,000 to 55,000 clones. Specimen: PBMCs. The receptor set was obtained from a male donor in good health and CMV-seropositive.

As DNA, the CDR3 is TGTGCCAGCAGGCAGGACTATGGCTACACCTTC. It codes for CASRQDYGYTF. The chain joins TRBV6-5 to TRBJ1-2; D call uncertain. Trimming stripped 6 bases from V and 3 bases from J, with 5 bases between. The CDR3 is made up of 11 amino acids. In germline, CDR1 is MNHEY, CDR2 SVGAGI.

The chain uses TRBV2 and TRBJ2-7; the D is unclear. Trimming took 11 bases from V and 0 from J, leaving 11 bases between them. CDR1 SNHLY and CDR2 FYNNEI come from the germline V gene. This CDR3 spans 12 amino acids. The CDR3 reads CASRGPSYEQYF. The DNA of the CDR3 is TGTGCCTCCCGAGGTCCCTCCTACGAGCAGTACTTC. Full variable domain (remainder filled in from reference TRBV2 and TRBJ2-7): EPEVTQTPSHQVTQMGQEVILRCVPISNHLYFYWYRQILGQKVEFLVSFYNNEISEKSEIFDDQFSVERPDGSNFTLKIRSTKLEDSAMYFCASRGPSYEQYFGPGTRLTVT.

J is TRBJ2-7 and V is TRBV27; D is perhaps TRBD2 (6 bases). This CDR3 has 13 amino acids. V gave up 6 bases and J gave up 4 bases, with 13 bases separating them. Per germline, CDR1 MNHEY and CDR2 SMNVEV (reference sequence). CDR3 nucleotides: TGTGCCAGCAGCCCCCTGGCGGGGTACGAGCAGTACTTC. Translating gives CASSPLAGYEQYF.

V usage is TRBV4-3 and J usage is TRBJ2-6; 8 bases are shared with TRBD1. Losses at the gene ends were 0 bases for V and 4 bases for J; bases not matched to a gene: 8. The CDR3 spans 18 residues. The germline V gene encodes CDR1 LGHNA and CDR2 YSLEER. The CDR3 nucleotides read TGCGCCAGCAGCCAAGAGGGTCAGGGGGCAGAAGGGGCCAACGTCCTGACTTTC. This codes for CASSQEGQGAEGANVLTF.

V is TRBV28 and J is TRBJ1-1, with 7 bases fitting TRBD1. CDR3 length: 12 residues. Germline values: CDR1 MDHEN, CDR2 SYDVKM. Trimming cost V 4 bases and J 11 bases; bases outside gene matches: 7. CDR3 region: CASSSLRGVAFF. CDR3 nucleotide sequence: TGTGCCAGCAGTTCCCTCAGGGGGGTGGCTTTCTTT.

J is TRBJ2-2 and V is TRBV18; 8 nucleotides agree with TRBD1. Germline lookup yields CDR1 KGHSH and CDR2 LQKENI. The CDR3 totals 17 residues. J lost 4 bases, V lost 0 bases, and 7 bases had no gene match. CDR3 nucleotide sequence: TGTGCCAGCTCACCACCGGGCAGGGGGCGAATCACCGGGGAGCTGTTTTTT. It encodes CASSPPGRGRITGELFF.

V is TRBV7-9 and J is TRBJ1-1; the match to TRBD1 covers 8 bases. The length of the CDR3 is 15 residues. Trimming cost V 6 bases and J 3 bases; bases outside gene matches: 9. Germline values: CDR1 SEHNR, CDR2 FQNEAQ (reference sequence). CDR3 sequence reads: CASSLKYRGDTEAFF. CDR3 sequence (DNA): TGTGCCAGCAGTCTAAAGTACAGGGGGGACACTGAAGCTTTCTTT.

The rearrangement links TRBV7-9 to TRBJ2-7; D is unclear. The CDR3 extends over 14 amino acids. Trimming removed 9 bases at V and 4 bases at J, with 19 bases between. The V gene's germline CDR1 is SEHNR and CDR2 FQNEAQ (reference sequence). CDR3 residues: CASGPPLQAYEQYF. For the CDR3, the DNA is TGTGCCAGTGGCCCACCGCTACAAGCGTACGAGCAGTACTTC.

The chain employs TRBV7-8 and TRBJ2-7, with D possibly matching TRBD2 (6 bases). This CDR3 has 13 amino acids. Trimming took 6 bases from V and 2 from J, leaving 11 bases between them. CDR1 and CDR2 (germline): SGHVS, FQNEAQ. The CDR3 coding sequence is TGTGCCAGCAGGGGACTGGAAACCTACGAGCAGTACTTC. Protein: CASRGLETYEQYF.

The chain carries TRBV4-1 and TRBJ2-5; 8 nucleotides align to TRBD2. CDR1 and CDR2 from the germline V gene are MGHRA and YSYEKL. The CDR3 sequence is 13 residues long. J was trimmed by 2 bases and V by 6 bases; bases with no gene match: 2. The CDR3 DNA reads as TGCGCCAGCAGAGCGGGGGTGCAAGAGACCCAGTACTTC. This gives the protein CASRAGVQETQYF.

The J gene is TRBJ2-2, the V gene TRBV4-1; D is unclear. Deletions cut 0 bases from V and 0 bases from J, with 11 bases between. The CDR3 runs 17 residues. Germline V gene data show CDR1 as MGHRA and CDR2 as YSYEKL. The CDR3 DNA reads TGCGCCAGCAGCCAAGAGGTCCGACTCGCGAACACCGGGGAGCTGTTTTTT. As protein: CASSQEVRLANTGELFF.

The gene calls are TRBV5-1 and TRBJ1-5, with TRBD1 as a possible D gene (5 bases). V gave up 0 bases and J gave up 0 bases, with 7 bases separating them. The CDR3 loop spans 15 amino acids. Germline V gene lookup returns CDR1 SGHRS and CDR2 YFSETQ. CDR3 sequence reads: CASSLGQNSNQPQHF. The CDR3 DNA reads TGCGCCAGCAGCTTGGGACAGAATAGCAATCAGCCCCAGCATTTT.

This chain connects TRBV6-1 to TRBJ2-7; 7 bases are shared with TRBD1. This CDR3 is built from 18 residues. With V trimmed by 2 bases and J by 0 bases, 13 bases remained unmatched. Germline V lookup: CDR1 MNHNS, CDR2 SASEGT. CDR3 loop: CASSEWASAWDSSYEQYF. The CDR3 DNA follows: TGTGCCAGCAGTGAATGGGCCTCGGCCTGGGACAGCTCCTACGAGCAGTACTTC.

CDR3 bases: TGTGCCAGCAGTGAACACACAGGGTTGGACACTGAAGCTTTCTTT. Amino acid sequence: CASSEHTGLDTEAFF. V is TRBV9 and J is TRBJ1-1; D might be TRBD1 (6 bases). CDR3 size: 15 residues. Germline V gene sequence: CDR1 SGDLS, CDR2 YYNGEE. V lost 5 bases to trimming and J lost 3 bases, with 17 bases between them.

This chain uses TRBV7-8 with TRBJ1-1, with 8 nucleotides matching TRBD1. V was clipped by 6 bases and J by 5 bases; unmatched bases: 8. Germline CDR1 reads SGHVS; CDR2 reads FQNEAQ. CDR3 size: 14 residues. As DNA, the CDR3 is TGTGCCAGCAGACTAACAGGGGGTCGGACTGAAGCTTTCTTT. This translates into CASRLTGGRTEAFF.

V and J are TRBV6-5 and TRBJ1-1, with D possibly matching TRBD1 (6 bases). The V gene's germline CDR1 is MNHEY and CDR2 SVGAGI. The CDR3 runs 13 residues. V gave up 5 bases and J gave up 5 bases, with 12 bases separating them. The CDR3 sequence: CASSDRRWTEAFF. Here the CDR3 DNA reads TGTGCCAGCAGTGACAGGCGTTGGACTGAAGCTTTCTTT.

This chain uses TRBV6-1 with TRBJ2-3; D is ambiguous. The V end was cut by 1 base, the J end by 3 bases, with 11 bases between. This CDR3 has 15 residues. Germline V lookup: CDR1 MNHNS, CDR2 SASEGT. This CDR3 is CASSEGSGRTDTQYF. The CDR3 DNA sequence: TGTGCCAGCAGTGAAGGATCAGGTCGTACAGATACGCAGTATTTT.

The genes are TRBV5-1 and TRBJ2-1; possible D gene TRBD2, 7 bases. Germline V gene lookup returns CDR1 SGHRS and CDR2 YFSETQ. Trimming cost V 7 bases and J 3 bases, with 20 bases left between them. CDR3 length: 16 residues. The CDR3 DNA reads as TGCGCCAGCTCACTCTGGGGGGGGCCCTTCTACAATGAGCAGTTCTTC. It yields the protein CASSLWGGPFYNEQFF.

V and J are TRBV19 and TRBJ2-7, with D possibly TRBD1 on 6 matching bases. This CDR3 has 15 residues. CDR1 LNHDA and CDR2 SQIVND come from the germline V gene (reference sequence). V was pared by 4 bases and J by 3 bases, with 16 bases between. CDR3 in amino acids: CASSKESGQHYEQYF. The CDR3 DNA sequence: TGTGCCAGTAGTAAAGAATCCGGACAGCACTACGAGCAGTACTTC.

The chain links TRBV6-6 to TRBJ1-1, with TRBD1 as a possible D gene (5 bases). This CDR3 has 15 amino acids. Germline lookup yields CDR1 MNHNY and CDR2 SVGAGI (reference sequence). Trimming removed 1 base at V and 5 bases at J, with 14 bases between. Here the CDR3 DNA reads TGTGCCAGCAGTTACTACCTCAGGGCGGAAACTGAAGCTTTCTTT. This codes for CASSYYLRAETEAFF.

The chain joins TRBV6-5 to TRBJ1-2; D ambiguous. Trimming shortened V by 0 bases and J by 6 bases, and 11 bases separated the two germline ends. Germline-derived CDR1 and CDR2 are MNHEY and SVGAGI. CDR3 length equals 14 residues. The CDR3 loop is CASSYSTGVDGYTF. The CDR3 DNA follows: TGTGCCAGCAGTTACTCGACGGGAGTTGATGGCTACACCTTC.

The CDR3 reads CASSPGQGAPNQPQHF. CDR3 sequence (DNA): TGTGCCAGCTCCCCCGGACAGGGAGCCCCCAATCAGCCCCAGCATTTT. The rearrangement joins TRBV18 to TRBJ1-5; 8 nucleotides match TRBD1. Germline lookup yields CDR1 KGHSH and CDR2 LQKENI. The CDR3 has 16 amino acids. The V segment lost 6 bases and the J segment 3 bases; nucleotides outside the gene matches: 10.

This chain connects TRBV29-1 to TRBJ1-1; D unclear. The V gene lost 1 base and the J gene lost 4 bases, with 7 bases spanning the gap. The V gene's germline CDR1 is SQVTM and CDR2 ANQGSEA. The CDR3 is made up of 12 amino acids. The CDR3 DNA is TGCAGCGTTGAAGGGGCAGTCACTGAAGCTTTCTTT. This encodes CSVEGAVTEAFF.

V and J are TRBV6-1 and TRBJ2-3; 8 bases fit TRBD2. Germline CDR1 MNHNS, CDR2 SASEGT. The CDR3 runs to 11 residues. V trimming: 10 bases; J trimming: 6 bases; junction bases outside the gene matches: 3. Here the CDR3 DNA reads TGTGCCATCCTAGCGGGTGATACGCAGTATTTT. Amino acid sequence: CAILAGDTQYF.

The chain recombines TRBV29-1 with TRBJ1-1; D remains unclear. This CDR3 is 15 amino acids long. Trimming shortened V by 1 base and J by 1 base, and 13 bases separated the two germline ends. CDR1 is SQVTM and CDR2 is ANQGSEA in the germline V gene. The DNA of the CDR3 is TGCAGCGTTGAAGTCAGCGGTCCCGGGAACACTGAAGCTTTCTTT. Translated: CSVEVSGPGNTEAFF.

The V call is TRBV19, the J call TRBJ2-7, with 8 positions matching TRBD1. V lost 0 bases and J lost 6; bases outside the gene matches: 4. The CDR3 spans 14 residues. Germline values: CDR1 LNHDA, CDR2 SQIVND (reference sequence). The CDR3 loop reads CASSIEEDRGEQYF. The CDR3 DNA follows: TGTGCCAGTAGTATAGAGGAAGACAGGGGCGAGCAGTACTTC. Full variable domain (rest looked up from reference TRBV19 and TRBJ2-7): DGGITQSPKYLFRKEGQNVTLSCEQNLNHDAMYWYRQDPGQGLRLIYYSQIVNDFQKGDIAEGYSVSREKKESFPLTVTSAQKNPTAFYLCASSIEEDRGEQYFGPGTRLTVT.

The chain has TRBV27 and TRBJ2-3; a possible D gene is TRBD1 (6 bases). The CDR3 has 16 amino acids. Germline CDR1 reads MNHEY; CDR2 reads SMNVEV (reference sequence). V was shortened by 5 bases and J by 0 bases, with 15 bases between the two germline ends. CDR3 region: CASSAPDSYSTDTQYF. CDR3 nucleotide sequence: TGTGCCAGCAGTGCCCCGGACAGCTACAGCACAGATACGCAGTATTTT.